Here is one TCR beta chain with its context. CDR1 and CDR2 from the germline V gene are SQVTM and ANQGSEA. This CDR3 is 12 amino acids long. This sample was taken from a study of CXCR3-negative and CXCR3-positive naive CD8 T cells. With UMI labels, 5' RACE was used to prepare the TRB cDNA libraries. TCRdb re-called the 5' RACE reads and shows each CDR3 protein once, DNA omitted. This table holds tens of thousands of distinct CDR3 sequences. Sequencing used memory CD8+ T cells from blood. The genes are TRBV29-1 and TRBJ2-7. The receptor was isolated from a human donor in good health. Some clones in this sample may be carry-over from other donors' samples. CDR3 sequence reads: CSAVEPTYEQYF.